Listed below are T cell receptor beta chains from one sample, sequenced in a study of T cell responses to AZD1222 COVID-19 vaccine. Method: immunoSEQ multiplex PCR; TCRdb's copy keeps in-frame clones and lacks some. The sample shows some 150,000 clones, about 95% of them seen only once. The sample was peripheral blood, taken on day 0 of AZD1222 vaccination. The origin of the receptors is an adult in good health. The conserved cysteine and the conserved F or W are not part of the CDR3 here. The D gene is left open where the match is weak.

v_call,d_call,cdr3_aa
TRBV5-5,.,ASSLSRVNEQF
TRBV6-1,.,ASSESQITEAF
TRBV5-1,.,ASSPPPTPNTEAF
TRBV19,.,ASSTPHEGHYGYT
TRBV20-1,.,SASGQGVNTEAF
TRBV19,.,ASSINDLPKAF
TRBV6-5,.,ASMPRGRDYGYT
TRBV5-6,.,ASSVGTLNEQF
TRBV3-1/TRBV3-2,.,AGRPSIRRINYGYT
TRBV12-5,TRBD2,ASGWTSGRDTQY
TRBV11-2,TRBD2,ASSFHPREGRDNEQF
TRBV5-6,.,ASTSLGGRRNTGELF
TRBV7-2,TRBD1,ASSHTGVSSYNEQF
TRBV5-5,.,ASSLPQKETQY
TRBV3-1/TRBV3-2,TRBD2,ASSQDLIPPGLGLGGDQETQY
TRBV29-1,.,SAQFRGNQPQH
TRBV15,.,ATSRDSPSNQPQH
TRBV10-1,.,ASSVDRNYGYT
TRBV29-1,.,SVVRGPNQPQH
TRBV5-1,TRBD1,ASSSYDRAGTDTQY
TRBV15,TRBD1,ATSTQGDLRRVAEAF
TRBV2,.,ASSRTSVSYNEQF
TRBV4-3,.,ASSQGGAGTEAF
TRBV19,.,ASRDLLKGQPQH
TRBV5-4,TRBD1,ASSLGGGQGGNYGYT
TRBV5-6,TRBD2,ASSMGGASGSTDTQY
TRBV3-1/TRBV3-2,.,ASSSQADTQY
TRBV27,TRBD2,ASRAGTSVYNEQF
TRBV27,TRBD1,ASHPPGQGIGGYT
TRBV25-1,.,ASSEAIVRTTNEKLF
TRBV19,TRBD1,ASSIGTGNTEAF
TRBV5-8,.,ASSTQGNIRGETQY
TRBV5-4,.,ASRAHGGGTDTQY
TRBV23-1,.,ASSFTGELF
TRBV3-1/TRBV3-2,.,ASSSQETQY
TRBV5-1,.,ASSLAGETQY
TRBV11-3,.,ASSLADSSYNEQF
TRBV5-3,.,ARSHRTPRNSPLH
TRBV28,.,ASSPEMAPKGYT
TRBV28,.,ASSLLRGKDTEAF
TRBV19,TRBD2,ASSIDLSSGVF
TRBV7-8,.,ASSLVNQAFSYNSPLH
TRBV4-3,.,ASSQRTTTLAYNEQF
TRBV18,.,ASSDADYGYT
TRBV19,TRBD1,ASSPDRGYQPQH
TRBV19,.,ASSSEGIPNIANQPQH
TRBV27,.,ASSSAQPGAGEAF
TRBV18,.,ASSRETRSGNTIY
TRBV19,.,ASSPPAGQPQH
TRBV30,.,AWSAGLIAGDTQY
TRBV7-6,.,ASSLGNRLVSMDKGEQF
TRBV29-1,.,SVEIGGSPEAF
TRBV4-1,.,ASSQVGVIGGSVVSPLH
TRBV2,.,ASSDSQGPNNEQF
TRBV9,TRBD1,ASSVSGGFNEKLF
TRBV5-1,.,ASRMFRGRNEQF
TRBV6-5,.,ASSRGSSYNEQF
TRBV9,.,ASSVAGPASNTGELF
TRBV7-9,.,ASSLRQRPEAF